Listed below are T cell receptor beta chains from one sample, sequenced in a study of PD-1 blockade in classical Hodgkin lymphoma. Clones were read by immunoSEQ multiplex PCR, and TCRdb kept only the in-frame ones, dropping some. The sample holds around 31,000 clones, 70% to 80% seen once. Sequencing used peripheral blood mononuclear cells (PBMCs), obtained before the second cycle of nivolumab. The receptors were sampled from a human donor with classical Hodgkin lymphoma. The CDR3 runs from the conserved cysteine through the conserved F or W. Each record gives: J gene, clone size, D gene, V gene, CDR3 DNA, CDR3 protein. The D gene is left open where the match is weak. The size field is filled for only some rows; it gives once, few, many or a size class.

j_call: TRBJ2-1; clone_size: -; d_call: TRBD2; v_call: TRBV6-1; cdr3_nt: TGTGCCAGCAGTTCCCCTAGCGGGACCTACAATGAGCAGTTCTTC; cdr3_aa: CASSSPSGTYNEQFF
j_call: TRBJ2-3; clone_size: -; d_call: TRBD1; v_call: TRBV19; cdr3_nt: TGTGCCAGTAGTATATCCGGACAGGGGACCCGCACAGATACGCAGTATTTT; cdr3_aa: CASSISGQGTRTDTQYF
j_call: TRBJ1-2; clone_size: few; d_call: -; v_call: TRBV2; cdr3_nt: TGTGCCAGCAGTGAAGAACATCCCTATGGCTACACCTTC; cdr3_aa: CASSEEHPYGYTF
j_call: TRBJ2-7; clone_size: -; d_call: -; v_call: TRBV30; cdr3_nt: TGTGCCTGGATTCACCGGGCAGGGAGATCGGGCGAGCAGTACTTC; cdr3_aa: CAWIHRAGRSGEQYF
j_call: TRBJ2-5; clone_size: -; d_call: TRBD2; v_call: TRBV7-9; cdr3_nt: TGTGCCAGCAGCACGTACACCCAGGGACTAGCGGGAGAGACCCAGTACTTC; cdr3_aa: CASSTYTQGLAGETQYF
j_call: TRBJ2-5; clone_size: -; d_call: -; v_call: TRBV19; cdr3_nt: TGTGCCAGTAGTCCTCGGACGTCTTTCCAAGAGACCCAGTACTTC; cdr3_aa: CASSPRTSFQETQYF
j_call: TRBJ2-1; clone_size: few; d_call: -; v_call: TRBV15; cdr3_nt: TGTGCCACCAGCAGAGATAGCTACAATGAGCAGTTCTTC; cdr3_aa: CATSRDSYNEQFF
j_call: TRBJ2-3; clone_size: -; d_call: TRBD2; v_call: TRBV28; cdr3_nt: TGTGCCAGCAAATCGGGGGGGCCTGGAGATACGCAGTATTTT; cdr3_aa: CASKSGGPGDTQYF
j_call: TRBJ1-5; clone_size: -; d_call: -; v_call: TRBV5-1; cdr3_nt: TGCGCCAGCAGCTTGGGCCAGGGGTACAATCAGCCCCAGCATTTT; cdr3_aa: CASSLGQGYNQPQHF
j_call: TRBJ2-1; clone_size: -; d_call: TRBD1; v_call: TRBV5-6; cdr3_nt: TGTGCCAGCAGTCCGCACCGGGACAGGGTTTACAATGAGCAGTTCTTC; cdr3_aa: CASSPHRDRVYNEQFF
j_call: TRBJ2-2; clone_size: few; d_call: -; v_call: TRBV30; cdr3_nt: TGTGCCTGGGTAGACCTAAGGATACCGAACACCGGGGAGCTGTTTTTT; cdr3_aa: CAWVDLRIPNTGELFF
j_call: TRBJ1-3; clone_size: -; d_call: -; v_call: TRBV13; cdr3_nt: TGTGCCAGCAGCCCCCCCTCTGGAAACACCATATATTTT; cdr3_aa: CASSPPSGNTIYF
j_call: TRBJ2-7; clone_size: -; d_call: TRBD2; v_call: TRBV28; cdr3_nt: TGTGCCAGCAGTTCTCCGGGACTAGCGGGAAGCTCCTACGAGCAGTACTTC; cdr3_aa: CASSSPGLAGSSYEQYF
j_call: TRBJ1-2; clone_size: medium-sized; d_call: -; v_call: TRBV7-2; cdr3_nt: TGTGCCAGCAACTTGCTAGGCAGCCCCTATGGCTACACCTTC; cdr3_aa: CASNLLGSPYGYTF
j_call: TRBJ1-4; clone_size: medium-sized; d_call: -; v_call: TRBV15; cdr3_nt: TGTGCCACCAGCAGGCGGGGCAAAACAACTAATGAAAAACTGTTTTTT; cdr3_aa: CATSRRGKTTNEKLFF
j_call: TRBJ1-6; clone_size: few; d_call: -; v_call: TRBV19; cdr3_nt: TGTGCCAGTAGGAACGGGGGCGCGAATAATTCACCCCTCCACTTT; cdr3_aa: CASRNGGANNSPLHF
j_call: TRBJ2-1; clone_size: -; d_call: TRBD2; v_call: TRBV30; cdr3_nt: TGTGCCTGGGGACTAGCGGGAGGGAGCTCCTACAATGAGCAGTTCTTC; cdr3_aa: CAWGLAGGSSYNEQFF
j_call: TRBJ1-1; clone_size: -; d_call: TRBD1; v_call: TRBV19; cdr3_nt: TGTGCCAGCCGGGACAGGAACACTGAAGCTTTCTTT; cdr3_aa: CASRDRNTEAFF
j_call: TRBJ2-2; clone_size: -; d_call: TRBD1; v_call: TRBV7-2; cdr3_nt: TGTGCCAGCAGCCTCGCGGGACAGGGGAGCACCGGGGAGCTGTTTTTT; cdr3_aa: CASSLAGQGSTGELFF
j_call: TRBJ2-7; clone_size: -; d_call: -; v_call: TRBV5-6; cdr3_nt: TGTGCCAGCAGCTTAGAATCCTACGAGCAGTACTTC; cdr3_aa: CASSLESYEQYF
j_call: TRBJ2-7; clone_size: few; d_call: -; v_call: TRBV2; cdr3_nt: TGTGCCAGCAGGTTAACGGGCTACGAGCAGTACTTC; cdr3_aa: CASRLTGYEQYF
j_call: TRBJ1-6; clone_size: -; d_call: -; v_call: TRBV28; cdr3_nt: TGTGCCAGCAGTTCCGACTTCCGGGACGTAACCGCGAATTCACCCCTCCACTTT; cdr3_aa: CASSSDFRDVTANSPLHF
j_call: TRBJ1-2; clone_size: few; d_call: -; v_call: TRBV6-1; cdr3_nt: TGTGCCAGCACTGAGGGGGACTCCCCGTATGGCTACACCTTC; cdr3_aa: CASTEGDSPYGYTF
j_call: TRBJ1-1; clone_size: -; d_call: -; v_call: TRBV21-1; cdr3_nt: TGTGCCAGCAGCATACCCACCCGGGGGAGAACTGAAGCTTTCTTT; cdr3_aa: CASSIPTRGRTEAFF
j_call: TRBJ2-7; clone_size: -; d_call: -; v_call: TRBV5-1; cdr3_nt: TGCGCCAGCAGCTTGATGGCAAGGGTGAGCTCCTACGAGCAGTACTTC; cdr3_aa: CASSLMARVSSYEQYF
j_call: TRBJ2-1; clone_size: -; d_call: -; v_call: TRBV10-3; cdr3_nt: TGTGCCATCAGCACTGACACCTACAATGAGCAGTTCTTC; cdr3_aa: CAISTDTYNEQFF
j_call: TRBJ1-1; clone_size: -; d_call: TRBD1; v_call: TRBV19; cdr3_nt: TGTGCCAGTAGCGGGGACAGGGGATTGAACACTGAAGCTTTCTTT; cdr3_aa: CASSGDRGLNTEAFF
j_call: TRBJ2-7; clone_size: -; d_call: -; v_call: TRBV5-4; cdr3_nt: TGTGCCAGCAGCTTGGTTGGCGGGACCTCCTACGAGCAGTACTTC; cdr3_aa: CASSLVGGTSYEQYF
j_call: TRBJ2-5; clone_size: once; d_call: -; v_call: TRBV2; cdr3_nt: TGTGCCAGCAGTGACAACTACCGAGAGACCCAGTACTTC; cdr3_aa: CASSDNYRETQYF
j_call: TRBJ1-5; clone_size: -; d_call: -; v_call: TRBV28; cdr3_nt: TGTGCCAGCAGTGGCGGTTCCGCGGGAAATCAGCCCCAGCATTTT; cdr3_aa: CASSGGSAGNQPQHF
j_call: TRBJ2-7; clone_size: few; d_call: -; v_call: TRBV28; cdr3_nt: TGTGCCAGCAGCCTCTCTAGGGAATCCTTAACGGGGGAGCAGTACTTC; cdr3_aa: CASSLSRESLTGEQYF
j_call: TRBJ2-5; clone_size: few; d_call: -; v_call: TRBV5-6; cdr3_nt: TGTGCCAGCAGCTGGCCGGGTCCTTTGGGGGAGACCCAGTACTTC; cdr3_aa: CASSWPGPLGETQYF
j_call: TRBJ2-1; clone_size: -; d_call: -; v_call: TRBV7-9; cdr3_nt: TGTGCCAGCAGGCGGGACTTTCACAATGAGCAGTTCTTC; cdr3_aa: CASRRDFHNEQFF
j_call: TRBJ2-7; clone_size: -; d_call: TRBD1; v_call: TRBV5-1; cdr3_nt: TGCGCCAGCAGCGGGACAGGGATACTCTCCTACGAGCAGTACTTC; cdr3_aa: CASSGTGILSYEQYF
j_call: TRBJ1-1; clone_size: -; d_call: -; v_call: TRBV10-3; cdr3_nt: TGTGCCATCAGTGATTGGGAGGACAGCTCTCGGAACACTGAAGCTTTCTTT; cdr3_aa: CAISDWEDSSRNTEAFF
j_call: TRBJ1-2; clone_size: -; d_call: TRBD1; v_call: TRBV27; cdr3_nt: TGTGCCAGCAGTTTCCCAGGGGGGGAGGGTGGCTACACCTTC; cdr3_aa: CASSFPGGEGGYTF
j_call: TRBJ2-7; clone_size: -; d_call: TRBD2; v_call: TRBV6-5; cdr3_nt: TGTGCCAGCAGTTCCCGGGAGGTTGGGAACGAGCAGTACTTC; cdr3_aa: CASSSREVGNEQYF
j_call: TRBJ1-1; clone_size: -; d_call: -; v_call: TRBV5-1; cdr3_nt: TGCGCCAGCAGCTCGTTGGGGGGAGACACTGAAGCTTTCTTT; cdr3_aa: CASSSLGGDTEAFF
j_call: TRBJ2-5; clone_size: -; d_call: -; v_call: TRBV5-6; cdr3_nt: TGTGCCAGCAGTTTCCGGGCCCAAGGGTTCCAAGAGACCCAGTACTTC; cdr3_aa: CASSFRAQGFQETQYF
j_call: TRBJ1-1; clone_size: -; d_call: TRBD1; v_call: TRBV5-1; cdr3_nt: TGCGCCAGCAGCAAGGGACAGGGGGCTTCGAACACTGAAGCTTTCTTT; cdr3_aa: CASSKGQGASNTEAFF
j_call: TRBJ2-1; clone_size: few; d_call: -; v_call: TRBV5-1; cdr3_nt: TGCGCCAGCAGGCGAATAACTGGGGCGGGGAATGAGCAGTTCTTC; cdr3_aa: CASRRITGAGNEQFF
j_call: TRBJ2-3; clone_size: -; d_call: -; v_call: TRBV5-1; cdr3_nt: TGCGCCAGCAGCACCCCGGGACACCCTTCTACTAGCACAGATACGCAGTATTTT; cdr3_aa: CASSTPGHPSTSTDTQYF
j_call: TRBJ2-7; clone_size: -; d_call: -; v_call: TRBV10-2; cdr3_nt: TGCGCCAGCAGCTACGGACAGAGCTCCTACGAGCAGTACTTC; cdr3_aa: CASSYGQSSYEQYF
j_call: TRBJ1-2; clone_size: -; d_call: -; v_call: TRBV18; cdr3_nt: TGTGCCAGCTCGGCGGTGGGGATCGGAGCTAACTATGGCTACACCTTC; cdr3_aa: CASSAVGIGANYGYTF
j_call: TRBJ1-3; clone_size: -; d_call: -; v_call: TRBV18; cdr3_nt: TGTGCCAGCTCACCAACCCAGGGCTTAGCTGGAAACACCATATATTTT; cdr3_aa: CASSPTQGLAGNTIYF
j_call: TRBJ2-4; clone_size: -; d_call: TRBD1; v_call: TRBV5-1; cdr3_nt: TGCGCCAGCAGCTTGACCGGGACAGGCGAGGGTCAGTACTTC; cdr3_aa: CASSLTGTGEGQYF
j_call: TRBJ1-2; clone_size: -; d_call: -; v_call: TRBV6-1; cdr3_nt: TGTGCCAGCAGTGCCGATACAGGGTTTAACTATGGCTACACCTTC; cdr3_aa: CASSADTGFNYGYTF
j_call: TRBJ2-2; clone_size: once; d_call: -; v_call: TRBV5-4; cdr3_nt: TGTGCCAGCAGTTCCATGGCAGGGGCCACCGGGGAGCTGTTTTTT; cdr3_aa: CASSSMAGATGELFF
j_call: TRBJ2-7; clone_size: -; d_call: TRBD2; v_call: TRBV4-3; cdr3_nt: TGCGCCAGCAGCCAAGACTGGGAGGGCGGCGGGGGTTTTCTAGAGCAGTACTTC; cdr3_aa: CASSQDWEGGGGFLEQYF
j_call: TRBJ1-4; clone_size: -; d_call: -; v_call: TRBV28; cdr3_nt: TGTGCCAGCAGCTGGGGTGGGGGCACTATTAATGAAAAACTGTTTTTT; cdr3_aa: CASSWGGGTINEKLFF
j_call: TRBJ2-1; clone_size: -; d_call: TRBD1; v_call: TRBV5-1; cdr3_nt: TGCGCCAGCAGCTTTCGGACAGGGTATAGTAAAGAGCAGTTCTTC; cdr3_aa: CASSFRTGYSKEQFF